Detailed here is one T cell receptor beta chain. The repertoire was sequenced with immunoSEQ multiplex PCR; TCRdb's copy has only in-frame clones and lacks some. Seen here are 150,000 to 160,000 clones, around 84% observed once, and the top ten hold about 2.2%. In germline, CDR1 is SEHNR, CDR2 FQNEAQ (reference sequence). CDR3 size: 19 residues. V lost 2 bases to trimming and J lost 5 bases; unmatched junction nucleotides: 16. This sample was included in a study of cytomegalovirus exposure and HLA in healthy donors. The TCR was taken from a human donor in good health. The sequenced material came from PBMCs. V gene TRBV7-9 combines with J gene TRBJ2-1; the match to TRBD2 covers 9 bases. The CDR3 DNA sequence: TGTGCCAGCAGCTTATTAAGTAGCCTAGCGGGGTGGAGAGACAATGAGCAGTTCTTC. Amino acid sequence: CASSLLSSLAGWRDNEQFF. The whole variable domain, filled in from reference TRBV7-9 and TRBJ2-1, reads DTGVSQNPRHKITKRGQNVTFRCDPISEHNRLYWYRQTLGQGPEFLTYFQNEAQLEKSRLLSDRFSAERPKGSFSTLEIQRTEQGDSAMYLCASSLLSSLAGWRDNEQFFGPGTRLTVL.